Included here is one T cell receptor beta chain sequence, with context. No antigen is known for it. No base quality values were provided; no much bigger clone lies one nucleotide off. The data originate from a study of blood T cell repertoires in COVID-19 (dated by TCRdb to between 2020 and 2021). A note on the overall study: Collaborator samples came from the United States, Italy and Spain and covered acute and convalescent phases of COVID-19. The prospective study material was composed of cDNA or gDNA derived from T cells, B-cell-depleted T cells, or PBMCs. HLA class I and class II types, where available, came from metadata supplied by the sample provider rather than from assay-based typing. Samples came from the ongoing ImmuneRACE study (first 160 participants) plus 1,254 subjects from 6 global collaborators. The repertoires were released in a freely available public database intended as a resource for research on the immune response to SARS-CoV-2. Deeply sampled blood TCRbeta repertoires from subjects exposed to, actively infected with, or recovered from COVID-19 were included in the dataset. Sample metadata almost always included a de-identified subject ID, COVID-19 status, age in years and sex.

In the prospective study, participants were about 18 to 95 years old, resided in fewer than 25 geographic areas of the United States, and were enrolled through a virtual design. To assign participants to cohorts, the prospective study relied on clinical history that participants themselves reported in a screening survey and a study questionnaire. Recovered participants in ImmuneRACE Cohort 3 were defined as having two consecutive negative NP/OP PCR tests, clearance from a healthcare professional, or resolution of symptoms. Mobile phlebotomists in the prospective study collected whole blood, serum and a nasopharyngeal or oropharyngeal swab from every participant. Additional blood draws and questionnaires over a roughly two-month period could optionally be provided by prospective study participants. Before DNA extraction, blood samples from the prospective study were shipped at room temperature or frozen.

TCRbeta CDR3 regions were amplified from genomic DNA by means of the immunoSEQ Assay, a bias-controlled multiplex PCR. In the paper's pipeline: Within the assay, amplification of reference gene primers was used to estimate how many nucleated cells each sample contained. To quantify the absolute abundance of each unique TCRbeta CDR3 rearrangement, sequence reads were collapsed and filtered. For each sample, productive Simpson clonality was calculated as the square root of Simpson's diversity index over productive rearrangements. TCRdb's version of the immuneACCESS table is confined to in-frame rearrangements and falls short of the full clone set. An unresolved V gene accounts for under half of the shortfall where checked; the remainder is of unknown origin. V and J calls and clone size are those listed in that table; D and trimming were worked out from the DNA. The sample has 150,000 or so clones on record, 70% to 85% of them singletons. The ten largest clones represent just over 9% of the sample.

General conclusions and limits of the study: The quantity of clinical and demographic metadata differed by source and by participant and was supplied without curation.

The sequencing sample was made of PBMCs or T cells enriched from blood (not recorded which). The source of this sequence is a man in his fifties or sixties who had recovered from COVID-19.

The CDR3 sequence is CSASGLQETQYF. The nucleotide sequence is given as TGCAGTGCTAGTGGACTCCAAGAGACCCAGTACTTC. Recombination connected TRBV20-1 to TRBJ2-5; a tentative D call is TRBD2 (5 bases match). The CDR1 and CDR2 encoded by the germline V gene (reference sequence) are DFQATT and SNEGSKA. From the cysteine up to the phenylalanine, the CDR3 has a length of 12 residues. Only the CDR3 DNA stays, 36 bases, in frame from base 1. V was cut back by 3 bases and J by 1 base, leaving a gap of 6 bases between them.